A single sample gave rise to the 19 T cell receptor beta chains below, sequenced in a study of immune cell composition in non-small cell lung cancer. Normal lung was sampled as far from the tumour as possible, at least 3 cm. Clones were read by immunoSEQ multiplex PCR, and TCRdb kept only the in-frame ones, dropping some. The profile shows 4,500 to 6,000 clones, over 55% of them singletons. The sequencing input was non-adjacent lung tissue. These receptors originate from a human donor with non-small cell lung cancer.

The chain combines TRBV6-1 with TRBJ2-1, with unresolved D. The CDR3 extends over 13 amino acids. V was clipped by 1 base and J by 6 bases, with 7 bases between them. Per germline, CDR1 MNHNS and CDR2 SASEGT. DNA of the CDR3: TGTGCCAGCAGTGAAGGGTGGGCCAATGAGCAGTTCTTC. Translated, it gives CASSEGWANEQFF.

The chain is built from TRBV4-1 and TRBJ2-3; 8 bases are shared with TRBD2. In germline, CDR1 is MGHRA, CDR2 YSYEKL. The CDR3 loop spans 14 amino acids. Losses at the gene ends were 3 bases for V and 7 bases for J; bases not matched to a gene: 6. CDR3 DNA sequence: TGCGCCAGCAGCCAGGTTAGCGGGATGCATACGCAGTATTTT. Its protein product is CASSQVSGMHTQYF.

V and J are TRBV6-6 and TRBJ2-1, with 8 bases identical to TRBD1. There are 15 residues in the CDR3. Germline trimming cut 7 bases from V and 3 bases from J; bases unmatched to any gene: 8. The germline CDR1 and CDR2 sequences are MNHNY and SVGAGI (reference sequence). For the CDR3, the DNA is TGTGCCAGCACCCCCCCCGGGACAGGCTACAATGAGCAGTTCTTC. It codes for CASTPPGTGYNEQFF.

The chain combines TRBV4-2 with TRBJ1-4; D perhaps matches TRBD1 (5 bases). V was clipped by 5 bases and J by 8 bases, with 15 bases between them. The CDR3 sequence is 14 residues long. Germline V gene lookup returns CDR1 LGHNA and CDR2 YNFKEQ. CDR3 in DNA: TGTGCCAGCAGCGGTGGGCGGGGCGAGGAAAAACTGTTTTTT. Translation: CASSGGRGEEKLFF.

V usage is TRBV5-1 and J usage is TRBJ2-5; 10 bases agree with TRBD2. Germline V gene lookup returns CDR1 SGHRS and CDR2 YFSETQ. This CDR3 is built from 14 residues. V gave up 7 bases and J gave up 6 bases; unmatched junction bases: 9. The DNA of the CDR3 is TGCGCCAGCGGCCAAGCGGGAGGGATTCAGACCCAGTACTTC. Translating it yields CASGQAGGIQTQYF.

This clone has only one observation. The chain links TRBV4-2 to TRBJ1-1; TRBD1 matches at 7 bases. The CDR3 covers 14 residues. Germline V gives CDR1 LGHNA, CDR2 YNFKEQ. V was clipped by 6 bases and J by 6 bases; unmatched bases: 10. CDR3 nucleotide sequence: TGTGCCAGCAGTCCTTACAGGGGCGGGGCTGAAGCTTTCTTT. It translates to CASSPYRGGAEAFF.

The CDR3 spells CASSSPGGQGGTGELFF. For the CDR3, the DNA is TGTGCCAGCAGCTCACCGGGGGGACAGGGGGGAACCGGGGAGCTGTTTTTT. This chain connects TRBV7-9 to TRBJ2-2, with 11 bases fitting TRBD1. CDR1 is SEHNR and CDR2 is FQNEAQ in the germline V gene (reference sequence). There are 17 residues in the CDR3. V shed 4 bases and J 5 bases; nucleotides not matched to a gene: 9.

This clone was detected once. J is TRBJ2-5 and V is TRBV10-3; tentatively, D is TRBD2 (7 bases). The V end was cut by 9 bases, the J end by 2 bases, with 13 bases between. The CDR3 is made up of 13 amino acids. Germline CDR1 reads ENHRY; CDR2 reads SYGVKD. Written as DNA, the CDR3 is TGTGCCATGGGGGGGGGCGGACAAGAGACCCAGTACTTC. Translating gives CAMGGGGQETQYF.

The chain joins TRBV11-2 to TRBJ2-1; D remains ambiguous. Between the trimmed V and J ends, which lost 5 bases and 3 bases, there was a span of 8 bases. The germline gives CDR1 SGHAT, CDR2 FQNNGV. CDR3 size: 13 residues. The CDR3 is CASSRPYYNEQFF. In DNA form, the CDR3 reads TGTGCCAGCAGCCGCCCCTACTACAATGAGCAGTTCTTC.

CDR3 residues: CASSLGIRDRGDETQYF. As DNA, the CDR3 is TGTGCCAGCAGCTTAGGGATCCGGGACAGGGGAGATGAGACCCAGTACTTC. This chain uses TRBV7-7 with TRBJ2-5, with 10 bases that match TRBD1. After removal of 1 base from V and 5 bases from J, the junction contained 10 bases not matched to a gene. CDR3 length: 17 residues. CDR1 SSHAT and CDR2 FNYEAQ come from the germline V gene (reference sequence).

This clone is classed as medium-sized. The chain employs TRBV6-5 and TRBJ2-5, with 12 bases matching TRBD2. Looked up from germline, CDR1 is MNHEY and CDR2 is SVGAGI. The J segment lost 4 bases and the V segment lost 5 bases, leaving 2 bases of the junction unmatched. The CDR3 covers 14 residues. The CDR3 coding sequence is TGTGCCAGCAGTAAGGGACTAGCGGGAGAGACCCAGTACTTC. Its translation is CASSKGLAGETQYF.

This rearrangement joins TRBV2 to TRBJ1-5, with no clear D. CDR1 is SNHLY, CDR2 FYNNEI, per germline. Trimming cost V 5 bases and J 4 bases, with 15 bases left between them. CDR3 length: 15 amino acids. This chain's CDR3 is CASSIPGTPNQPQHF. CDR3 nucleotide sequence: TGTGCCAGCAGTATTCCGGGAACACCAAATCAGCCCCAGCATTTT.

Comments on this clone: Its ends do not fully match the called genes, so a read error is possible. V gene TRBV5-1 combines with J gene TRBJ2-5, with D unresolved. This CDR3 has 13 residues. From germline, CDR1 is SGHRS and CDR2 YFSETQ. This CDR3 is CASSLGHIEKTNF. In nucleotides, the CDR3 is TGCGCCAGCAGCTTGGGACACATAGAGAAAACGAACTTC.

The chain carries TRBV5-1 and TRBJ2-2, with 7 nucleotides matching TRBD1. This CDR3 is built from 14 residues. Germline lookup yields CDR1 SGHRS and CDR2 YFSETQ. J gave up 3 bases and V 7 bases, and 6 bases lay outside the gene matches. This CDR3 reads CASRRTGDTGELFF. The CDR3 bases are TGCGCCAGCCGCCGAACAGGGGACACCGGGGAGCTGTTTTTT.

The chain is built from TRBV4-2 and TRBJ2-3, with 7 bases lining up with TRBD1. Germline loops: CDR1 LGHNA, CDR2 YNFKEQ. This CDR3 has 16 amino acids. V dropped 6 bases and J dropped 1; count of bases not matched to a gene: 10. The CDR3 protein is CASRASGGRGTDTQYF. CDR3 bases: TGTGCCAGCAGGGCGTCAGGGGGTCGAGGCACAGATACGCAGTATTTT.

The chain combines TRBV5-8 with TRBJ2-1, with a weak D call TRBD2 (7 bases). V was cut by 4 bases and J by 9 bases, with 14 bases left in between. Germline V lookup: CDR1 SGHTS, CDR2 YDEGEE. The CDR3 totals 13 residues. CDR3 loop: CASSQERGGEQFF. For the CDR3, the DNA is TGTGCCAGCAGCCAGGAGAGGGGGGGTGAGCAGTTCTTC.

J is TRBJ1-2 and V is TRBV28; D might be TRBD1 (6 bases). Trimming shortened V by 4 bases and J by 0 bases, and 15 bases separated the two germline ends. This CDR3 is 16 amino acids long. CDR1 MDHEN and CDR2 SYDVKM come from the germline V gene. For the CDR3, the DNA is TGTGCCAGCAGTTCCACAACAGGGCCACCTAACTATGGCTACACCTTC. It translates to CASSSTTGPPNYGYTF.

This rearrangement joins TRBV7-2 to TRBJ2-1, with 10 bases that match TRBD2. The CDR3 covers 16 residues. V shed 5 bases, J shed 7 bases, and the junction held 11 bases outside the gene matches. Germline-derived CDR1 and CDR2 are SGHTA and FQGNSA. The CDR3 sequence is CASSRLIAGGGNEQFF. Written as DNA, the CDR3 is TGTGCCAGCAGCCGCCTAATAGCGGGGGGTGGGAATGAGCAGTTCTTC.

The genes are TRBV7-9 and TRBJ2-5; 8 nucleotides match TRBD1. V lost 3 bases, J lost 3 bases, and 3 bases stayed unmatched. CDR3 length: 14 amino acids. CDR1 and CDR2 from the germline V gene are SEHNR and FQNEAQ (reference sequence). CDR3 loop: CASSFWGQEETQYF. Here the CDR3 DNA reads TGTGCCAGCAGCTTTTGGGGACAGGAAGAGACCCAGTACTTC. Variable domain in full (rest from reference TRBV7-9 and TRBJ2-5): DTGVSQNPRHKITKRGQNVTFRCDPISEHNRLYWYRQTLGQGPEFLTYFQNEAQLEKSRLLSDRFSAERPKGSFSTLEIQRTEQGDSAMYLCASSFWGQEETQYFGPGTRLLVL.